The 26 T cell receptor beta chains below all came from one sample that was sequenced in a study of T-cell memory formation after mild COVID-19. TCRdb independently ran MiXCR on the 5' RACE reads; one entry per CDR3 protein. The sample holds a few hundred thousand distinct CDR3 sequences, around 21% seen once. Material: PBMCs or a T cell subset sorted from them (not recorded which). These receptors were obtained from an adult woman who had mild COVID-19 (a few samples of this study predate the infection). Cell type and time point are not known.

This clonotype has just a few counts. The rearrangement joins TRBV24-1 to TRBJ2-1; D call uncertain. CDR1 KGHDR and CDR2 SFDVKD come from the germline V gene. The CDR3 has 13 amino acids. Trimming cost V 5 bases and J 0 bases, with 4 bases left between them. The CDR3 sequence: CATSASSYNEQFF. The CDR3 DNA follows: TGTGCCACCAGTGCTAGCTCCTACAATGAGCAGTTCTTC.

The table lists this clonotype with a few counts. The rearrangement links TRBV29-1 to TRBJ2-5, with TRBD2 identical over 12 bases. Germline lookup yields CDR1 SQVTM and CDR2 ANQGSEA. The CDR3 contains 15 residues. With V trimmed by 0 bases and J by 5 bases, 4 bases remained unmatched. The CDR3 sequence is CSVEDRLAGGETQYF. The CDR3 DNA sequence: TGCAGCGTTGAAGATCGGCTAGCGGGGGGGGAGACCCAGTACTTC.

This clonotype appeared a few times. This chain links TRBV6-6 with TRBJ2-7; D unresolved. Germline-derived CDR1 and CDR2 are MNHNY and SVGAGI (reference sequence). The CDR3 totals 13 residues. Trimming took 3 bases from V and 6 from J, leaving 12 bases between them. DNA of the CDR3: TGTGCCAGCAGTTATCCGGGTAAGGTCGAGCAGTACTTC. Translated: CASSYPGKVEQYF.

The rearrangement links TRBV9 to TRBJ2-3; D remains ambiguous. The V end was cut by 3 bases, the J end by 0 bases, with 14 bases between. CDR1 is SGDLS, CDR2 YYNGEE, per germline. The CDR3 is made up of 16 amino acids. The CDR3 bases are TGTGCCAGCAGCGAATCCCTCGGACCGAGCACAGATACGCAGTATTTT. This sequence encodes CASSESLGPSTDTQYF.

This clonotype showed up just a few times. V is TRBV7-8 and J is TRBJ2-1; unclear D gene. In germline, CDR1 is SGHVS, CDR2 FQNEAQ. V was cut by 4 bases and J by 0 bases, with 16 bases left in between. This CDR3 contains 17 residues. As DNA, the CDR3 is TGTGCCAGCAGCTCAAACGCTGCGGTCAGCTCCTACAATGAGCAGTTCTTC. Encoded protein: CASSSNAAVSSYNEQFF.

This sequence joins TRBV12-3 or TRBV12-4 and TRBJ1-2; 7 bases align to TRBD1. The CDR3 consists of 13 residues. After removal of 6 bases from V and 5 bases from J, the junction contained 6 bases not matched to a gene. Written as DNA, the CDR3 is TGTGCCAGCAGGGGGGACAGCCTGTATGGCTACACCTTC. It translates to CASRGDSLYGYTF.

The CDR3 loop is CATAGGAGTGELFF. Here the CDR3 DNA reads TGTGCCACCGCCGGGGGGGCAGGGACCGGGGAGCTGTTTTTT. The chain is built from TRBV15 and TRBJ2-2; 8 bases map to TRBD2. CDR1 and CDR2 from the germline V gene are LNHNV and YYDKDF (reference sequence). The CDR3 length is 14 residues. With V trimmed by 8 bases and J by 5 bases, 7 bases remained unmatched.

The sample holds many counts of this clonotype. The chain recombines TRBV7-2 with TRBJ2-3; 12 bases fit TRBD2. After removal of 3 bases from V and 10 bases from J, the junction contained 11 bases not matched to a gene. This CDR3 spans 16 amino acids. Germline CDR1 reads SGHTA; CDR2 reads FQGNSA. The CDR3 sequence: CASSFPTSGRGWAQYF. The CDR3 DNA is TGTGCCAGCAGCTTTCCGACTAGCGGGAGAGGATGGGCGCAGTATTTT.

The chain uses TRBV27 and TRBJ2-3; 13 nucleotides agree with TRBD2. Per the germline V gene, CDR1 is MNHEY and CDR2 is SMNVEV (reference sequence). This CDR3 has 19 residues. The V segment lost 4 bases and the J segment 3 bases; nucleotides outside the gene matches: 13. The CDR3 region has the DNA TGTGCCAGCAGTTCCCCCATGGGACTAGCGGGGACTCGGACAGATACGCAGTATTTT. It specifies CASSSPMGLAGTRTDTQYF.

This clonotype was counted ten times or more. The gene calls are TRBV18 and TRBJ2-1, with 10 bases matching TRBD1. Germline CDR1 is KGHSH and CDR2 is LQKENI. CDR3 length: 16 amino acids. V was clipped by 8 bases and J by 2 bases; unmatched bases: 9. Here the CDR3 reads CASLGTGALPYNEQFF. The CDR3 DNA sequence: TGTGCCAGCCTTGGGACAGGGGCCCTCCCCTACAATGAGCAGTTCTTC.

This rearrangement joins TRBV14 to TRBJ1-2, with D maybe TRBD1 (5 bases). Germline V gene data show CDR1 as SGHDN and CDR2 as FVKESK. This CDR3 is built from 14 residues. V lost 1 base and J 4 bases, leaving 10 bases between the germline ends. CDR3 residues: CASSQGGAGYGYTF. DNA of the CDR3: TGTGCCAGCAGCCAAGGGGGCGCAGGCTATGGCTACACCTTC.

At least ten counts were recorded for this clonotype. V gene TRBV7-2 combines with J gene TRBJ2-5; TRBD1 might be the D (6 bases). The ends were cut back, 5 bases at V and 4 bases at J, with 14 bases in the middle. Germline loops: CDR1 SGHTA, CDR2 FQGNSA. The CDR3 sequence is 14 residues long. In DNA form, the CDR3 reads TGTGCCAGCAGCCCATGGGGGCAGGGAGAGACCCAGTACTTC. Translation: CASSPWGQGETQYF. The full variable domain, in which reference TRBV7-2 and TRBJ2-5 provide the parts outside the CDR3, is GAGVSQSPSNKVTEKGKDVELRCDPISGHTALYWYRQSLGQGLEFLIYFQGNSAPDKSGLPSDRFSAERTGGSVSTLTIQRTQQEDSAVYLCASSPWGQGETQYFGPGTRLLVL.

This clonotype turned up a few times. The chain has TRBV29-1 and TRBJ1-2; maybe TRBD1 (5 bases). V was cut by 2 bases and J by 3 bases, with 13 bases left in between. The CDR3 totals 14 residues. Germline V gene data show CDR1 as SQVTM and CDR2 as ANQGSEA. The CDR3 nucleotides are TGCAGCGTTGAACCGCAGGGTGATGACTATGGCTACACCTTC. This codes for CSVEPQGDDYGYTF.

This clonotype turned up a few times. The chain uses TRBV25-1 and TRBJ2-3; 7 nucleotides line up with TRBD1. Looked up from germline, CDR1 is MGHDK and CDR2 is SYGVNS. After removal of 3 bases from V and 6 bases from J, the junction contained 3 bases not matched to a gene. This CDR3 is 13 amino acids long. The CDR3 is CASSEKGADTQYF. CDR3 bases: TGTGCCAGCAGTGAGAAGGGGGCGGATACGCAGTATTTT.

In DNA, the CDR3 is TGTGCCAGCAGCCCTCGACAGGGAGTAGATACGCAGTATTTT. Its translation: CASSPRQGVDTQYF. V and J are TRBV5-4 and TRBJ2-3; 7 positions match TRBD1. Germline values: CDR1 SGHNT, CDR2 YYREEE (reference sequence). This CDR3 contains 14 residues. The V segment lost 4 bases and the J segment 5 bases; nucleotides outside the gene matches: 7.

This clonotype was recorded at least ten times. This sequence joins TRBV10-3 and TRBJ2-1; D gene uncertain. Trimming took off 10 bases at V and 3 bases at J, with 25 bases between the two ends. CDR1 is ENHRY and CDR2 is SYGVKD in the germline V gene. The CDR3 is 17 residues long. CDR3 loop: CATMSPRLVRSYNEQFF. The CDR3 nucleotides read TGTGCCACCATGTCCCCCCGTCTCGTCCGGAGCTACAATGAGCAGTTCTTC.

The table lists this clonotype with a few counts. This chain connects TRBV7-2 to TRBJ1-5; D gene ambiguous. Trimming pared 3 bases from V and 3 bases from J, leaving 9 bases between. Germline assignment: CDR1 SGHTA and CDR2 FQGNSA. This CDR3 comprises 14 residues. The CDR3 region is CASSFSVVNQPQHF. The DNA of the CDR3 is TGTGCCAGCAGCTTTTCCGTCGTCAATCAGCCCCAGCATTTT.

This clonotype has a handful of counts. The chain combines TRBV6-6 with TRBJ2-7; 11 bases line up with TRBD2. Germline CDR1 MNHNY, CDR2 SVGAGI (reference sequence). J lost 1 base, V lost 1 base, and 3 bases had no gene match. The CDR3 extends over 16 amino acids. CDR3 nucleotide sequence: TGTGCCAGCAGTTACTTCCCTAGCGGGGGGTCCTACGAGCAGTACTTC. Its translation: CASSYFPSGGSYEQYF.

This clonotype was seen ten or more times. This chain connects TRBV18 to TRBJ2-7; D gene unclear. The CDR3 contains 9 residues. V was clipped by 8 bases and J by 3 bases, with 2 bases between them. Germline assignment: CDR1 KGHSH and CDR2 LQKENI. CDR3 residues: CASLYEQYF. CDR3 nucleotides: TGTGCCAGCCTCTACGAGCAGTACTTC.

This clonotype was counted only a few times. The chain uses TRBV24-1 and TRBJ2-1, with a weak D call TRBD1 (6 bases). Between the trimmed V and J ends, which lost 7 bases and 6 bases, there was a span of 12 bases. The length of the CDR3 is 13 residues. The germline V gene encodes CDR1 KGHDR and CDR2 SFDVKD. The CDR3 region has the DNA TGTGCCACCAGCGGCCTGGGGGCCAATGAGCAGTTCTTC. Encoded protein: CATSGLGANEQFF.

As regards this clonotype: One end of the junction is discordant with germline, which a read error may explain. CDR3: CEGRWTTEAFF. The CDR3, as DNA: TGCGAGGGCAGGTGGACCACTGAAGCTTTCTTT. The chain links TRBV30 to TRBJ1-1; D remains unclear. Germline V gives CDR1 GTSNPN, CDR2 SVGIG (reference sequence). The CDR3 covers 11 residues.

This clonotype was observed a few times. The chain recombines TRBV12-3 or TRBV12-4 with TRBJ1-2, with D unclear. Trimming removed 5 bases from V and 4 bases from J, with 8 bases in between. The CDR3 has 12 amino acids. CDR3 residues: CASSPRGYGYTF. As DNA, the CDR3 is TGTGCCAGCAGTCCCCGGGGCTATGGCTACACCTTC.

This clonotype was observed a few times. The CDR3 bases are TGTGCCAGCAGCCAAGCGAGTGGACAGGGCAGAGCTTTCTTT. Translating gives CASSQASGQGRAFF. The rearrangement uses TRBV3-1 and TRBJ1-1, with TRBD1 identical over 8 bases. Germline CDR1 LGHDT, CDR2 YNNKEL (reference sequence). There are 14 residues in the CDR3. V lost 1 base to trimming and J lost 10 bases; unmatched junction nucleotides: 8.

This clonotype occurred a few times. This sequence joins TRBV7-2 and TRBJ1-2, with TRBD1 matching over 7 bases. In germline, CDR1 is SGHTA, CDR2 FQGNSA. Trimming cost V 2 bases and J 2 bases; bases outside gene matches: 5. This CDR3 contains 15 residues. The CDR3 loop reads CASSLSQTGNYGYTF. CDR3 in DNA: TGTGCCAGCAGCTTATCCCAGACAGGGAACTATGGCTACACCTTC.

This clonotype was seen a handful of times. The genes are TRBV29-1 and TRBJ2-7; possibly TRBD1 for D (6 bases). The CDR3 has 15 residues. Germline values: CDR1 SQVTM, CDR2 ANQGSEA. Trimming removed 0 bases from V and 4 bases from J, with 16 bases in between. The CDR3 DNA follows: TGCAGCGTTGAAGAAGGTCACAGGGTGGGGTACGAGCAGTACTTC. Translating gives CSVEEGHRVGYEQYF.

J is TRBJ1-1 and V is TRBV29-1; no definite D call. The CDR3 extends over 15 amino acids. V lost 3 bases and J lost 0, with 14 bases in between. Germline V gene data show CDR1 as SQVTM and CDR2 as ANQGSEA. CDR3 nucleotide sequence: TGCAGCGTTGATGGGTCAGGCCCTATGAACACTGAAGCTTTCTTT. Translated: CSVDGSGPMNTEAFF.